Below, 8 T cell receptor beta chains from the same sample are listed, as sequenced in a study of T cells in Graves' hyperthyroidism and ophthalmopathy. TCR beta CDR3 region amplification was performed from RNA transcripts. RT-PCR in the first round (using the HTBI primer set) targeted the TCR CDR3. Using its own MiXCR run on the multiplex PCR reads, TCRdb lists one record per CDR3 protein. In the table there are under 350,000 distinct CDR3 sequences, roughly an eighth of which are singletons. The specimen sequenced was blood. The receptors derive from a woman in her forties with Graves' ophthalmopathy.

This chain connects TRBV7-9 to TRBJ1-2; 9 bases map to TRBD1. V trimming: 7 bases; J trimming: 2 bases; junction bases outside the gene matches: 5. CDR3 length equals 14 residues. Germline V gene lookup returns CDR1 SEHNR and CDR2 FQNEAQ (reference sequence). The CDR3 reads CASIPGTGNYGYTF. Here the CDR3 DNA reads TGTGCCAGCATTCCAGGGACAGGGAACTATGGCTACACCTTC.

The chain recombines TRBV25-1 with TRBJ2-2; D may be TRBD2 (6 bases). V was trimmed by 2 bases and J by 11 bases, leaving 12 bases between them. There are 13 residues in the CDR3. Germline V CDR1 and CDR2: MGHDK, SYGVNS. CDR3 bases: TGTGCCAGCAGTGAAGTTTGGCGGGAAGAGCTGTTTTTT. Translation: CASSEVWREELFF.

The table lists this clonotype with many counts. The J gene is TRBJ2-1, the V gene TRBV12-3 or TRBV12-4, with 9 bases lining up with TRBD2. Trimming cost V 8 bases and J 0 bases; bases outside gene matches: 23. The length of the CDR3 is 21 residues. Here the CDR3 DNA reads TGTGCCAGCCGGGGATCAGGGGACCAAGGAAATAGCGGGGGCTCCTACAATGAGCAGTTCTTC. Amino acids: CASRGSGDQGNSGGSYNEQFF.

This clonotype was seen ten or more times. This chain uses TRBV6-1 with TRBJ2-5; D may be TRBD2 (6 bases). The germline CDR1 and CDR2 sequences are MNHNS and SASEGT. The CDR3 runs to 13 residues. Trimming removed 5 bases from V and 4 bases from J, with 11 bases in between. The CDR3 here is CASSSTRSETQYF. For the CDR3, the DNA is TGTGCCAGCAGTTCGACTAGGTCAGAGACCCAGTACTTC.

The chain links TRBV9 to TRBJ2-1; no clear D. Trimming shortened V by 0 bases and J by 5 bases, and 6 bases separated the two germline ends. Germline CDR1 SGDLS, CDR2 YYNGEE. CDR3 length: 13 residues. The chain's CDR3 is CASSVDRHNEQFF. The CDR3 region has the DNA TGTGCCAGCAGCGTAGATCGCCACAATGAGCAGTTCTTC.

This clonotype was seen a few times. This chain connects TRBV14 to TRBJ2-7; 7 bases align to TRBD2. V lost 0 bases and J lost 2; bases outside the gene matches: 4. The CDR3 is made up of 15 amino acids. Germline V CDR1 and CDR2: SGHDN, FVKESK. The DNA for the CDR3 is TGTGCCAGCAGCCAAGATTCCAGCGGGACCTACGAGCAGTACTTC. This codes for CASSQDSSGTYEQYF. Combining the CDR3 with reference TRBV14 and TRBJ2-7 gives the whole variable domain EAGVTQFPSHSVIEKGQTVTLRCDPISGHDNLYWYRRVMGKEIKFLLHFVKESKQDESGMPNNRFLAERTGGTYSTLKVQPAELEDSGVYFCASSQDSSGTYEQYFGPGTRLTVT.

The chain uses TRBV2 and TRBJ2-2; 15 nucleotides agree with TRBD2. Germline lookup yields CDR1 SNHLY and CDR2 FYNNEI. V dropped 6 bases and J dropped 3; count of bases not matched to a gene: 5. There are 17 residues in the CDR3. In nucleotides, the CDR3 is TGTGCCAGCAGGGAGGGACTAGCGGGGGGACACACCGGGGAGCTGTTTTTT. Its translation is CASREGLAGGHTGELFF.

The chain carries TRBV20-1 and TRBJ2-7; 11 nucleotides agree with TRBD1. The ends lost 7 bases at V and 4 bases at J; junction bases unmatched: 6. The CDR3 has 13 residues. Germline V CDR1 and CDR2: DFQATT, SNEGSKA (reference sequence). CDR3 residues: CSVGTGGGYEQYF. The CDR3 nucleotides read TGCAGTGTTGGGACAGGGGGAGGTTACGAGCAGTACTTC.